The 30 T cell receptor beta chains reported below all come from one sample, sequenced in a study of T cells of healthy individuals. One entry per CDR3 protein, called by TCRdb with MiXCR from the 5' RACE reads. This table holds 100,000 or so distinct CDR3 sequences, 15% to 20% found once. Receptors originate from a human donor in good health.

The V and J genes are TRBV7-9 and TRBJ1-1; 7 bases line up with TRBD1. J gave up 2 bases and V 7 bases, and 4 bases lay outside the gene matches. Per the germline V gene, CDR1 is SEHNR and CDR2 is FQNEAQ (reference sequence). The CDR3 extends over 13 amino acids. CDR3 sequence reads: CASTGGGNTEAFF. DNA for the CDR3: TGTGCCAGCACAGGGGGAGGAAACACTGAAGCTTTCTTT. Variable domain in full (rest from reference TRBV7-9 and TRBJ1-1): DTGVSQNPRHKITKRGQNVTFRCDPISEHNRLYWYRQTLGQGPEFLTYFQNEAQLEKSRLLSDRFSAERPKGSFSTLEIQRTEQGDSAMYLCASTGGGNTEAFFGQGTRLTVV.

In its sample, this clonotype was seen a few times. The chain uses TRBV19 and TRBJ2-2; D gene uncertain. The ends were cut back, 7 bases at V and 5 bases at J, with 17 bases in the middle. This CDR3 contains 15 residues. Germline V gene sequence: CDR1 LNHDA, CDR2 SQIVND (reference sequence). CDR3 loop: CASKIWAGRTGELFF. In DNA form, the CDR3 reads TGTGCCAGTAAAATTTGGGCAGGTAGAACCGGGGAGCTGTTTTTT.

At least ten counts were recorded for this clonotype. This CDR3 is CSARYGGGYTEAFF. DNA for the CDR3: TGCAGTGCTAGGTACGGTGGAGGCTACACTGAAGCTTTCTTT. J is TRBJ1-1 and V is TRBV20-1, with D unresolved. This CDR3 spans 14 amino acids. Trimming stripped 3 bases from V and 3 bases from J, with 14 bases between. Germline V gene sequence: CDR1 DFQATT, CDR2 SNEGSKA (reference sequence).

About this clonotype itself: A much larger clone lies one base from this, so it may be a read error. This chain links TRBV4-2 with TRBJ2-7; TRBD1 or TRBD2 may be the D gene (5 bases each). This CDR3 region has 14 residues. CDR1 is LGHNA, CDR2 YNFKEQ, per germline. Trimming shortened V by 4 bases and J by 5 bases, and 15 bases separated the two germline ends. The CDR3 DNA reads TGTGCCAGCAGCCCCACGGGACGGCATGACGAGCAGTACTTC. This codes for CASSPTGRHDEQYF.

Only a few counts were recorded for this clonotype. The chain has TRBV21-1 and TRBJ2-3; TRBD1 is the table's D call, not checked against the DNA. TRBV21-1 is classified as a pseudogene. The CDR3 runs to 16 residues. CDR3 DNA: TGTGCCAGCAGCAAAGTCAGGGGTGTACAGACAGATACGCAGTATTTT. It translates to CASSKVRGVQTDTQYF.

This clonotype was recorded at least ten times. The V call is TRBV5-1, the J call TRBJ1-5, with D possibly TRBD1 on 5 matching bases. The CDR3 is made up of 15 amino acids. V was cut by 4 bases and J by 7 bases, with 18 bases left in between. CDR1 is SGHRS, CDR2 YFSETQ, per germline. CDR3 in amino acids: CASSPKEGAGQPQHF. For the CDR3, the DNA is TGCGCCAGCAGCCCGAAGGAAGGGGCAGGGCAGCCCCAGCATTTT.

As to this clonotype: A much larger clonotype is one base distant, so this may be a read error. This sequence joins TRBV7-8 and TRBJ2-1; the match to TRBD1 covers 9 bases. The CDR3 is 15 residues long. The V segment lost 5 bases and the J segment 10 bases; nucleotides outside the gene matches: 12. The germline gives CDR1 SGHVS, CDR2 FQNEAQ. This CDR3 is CASSPWDRALYEQFF. As DNA, the CDR3 is TGTGCCAGCAGCCCATGGGACAGGGCATTATACGAGCAGTTCTTC.

The table lists this clonotype with a few counts. The chain uses TRBV7-9 and TRBJ2-7; D not resolved. Germline CDR1 is SEHNR and CDR2 is FQNEAQ (reference sequence). Trimming removed 5 bases at V and 2 bases at J, with 16 bases between. The CDR3 runs 15 residues. The CDR3 nucleotides are TGTGCCAGCAGCCCCCCTCGTGGGTTGACCTACGAGCAGTACTTC. Protein: CASSPPRGLTYEQYF.

The genes are TRBV27 and TRBJ2-3; D not resolved. V gave up 4 bases and J gave up 7 bases, with 12 bases separating them. CDR3 length: 13 amino acids. Per the germline V gene, CDR1 is MNHEY and CDR2 is SMNVEV (reference sequence). CDR3 region: CASSYGFMNTQYF. The CDR3, as DNA: TGTGCCAGCAGTTACGGATTCATGAATACGCAGTATTTT.

CDR3 in DNA: TGTGCCAGCAGCGAGGACAGGGGCAATCAGCCCCAGCATTTT. This encodes CASSEDRGNQPQHF. The genes are TRBV2 and TRBJ1-5; 8 bases line up with TRBD1. The CDR3 runs to 14 residues. In germline, CDR1 is SNHLY, CDR2 FYNNEI. V shed 6 bases, J shed 2 bases, and the junction held 3 bases outside the gene matches.

This clonotype was counted only a few times. V gene TRBV3-1 combines with J gene TRBJ2-1, with D unclear. Trimming left V 0 bases short and J 4 bases short, with 7 bases between. Looked up from germline, CDR1 is LGHDT and CDR2 is YNNKEL (reference sequence). The CDR3 totals 14 residues. The CDR3 is CASSQDSSYNEQFF. The CDR3 nucleotides are TGTGCCAGCAGCCAAGATTCGAGTTACAATGAGCAGTTCTTC.

V usage is TRBV25-1 and J usage is TRBJ2-7; the D gene is possibly TRBD2 (6 bases). This CDR3 is built from 14 residues. Germline V gene data show CDR1 as MGHDK and CDR2 as SYGVNS. V was clipped by 4 bases and J by 4 bases, with 14 bases between them. CDR3 in amino acids: CASSGRDLDYEQYF. The CDR3 DNA is TGTGCCAGCAGTGGTAGGGACTTAGATTACGAGCAGTACTTC.

The chain joins TRBV23-1 to TRBJ1-5; D call uncertain. TRBV23-1 is marked as an open reading frame, function uncertain. The V end lost 9 bases, the J end lost 7 bases, and 16 bases lay between the germline ends. The CDR3 runs 13 residues. CDR3 residues: CARPLPLPQPQHF. Written as DNA, the CDR3 is TGCGCCAGGCCACTTCCTCTCCCCCAGCCCCAGCATTTT.

J is TRBJ2-3 and V is TRBV28; unclear D gene. Germline CDR1 MDHEN, CDR2 SYDVKM. The V and J ends lost 1 base and 7 bases respectively, with 15 bases between them. The CDR3 totals 15 residues. CDR3: CASSLFTGQKNTQYF. DNA of the CDR3: TGTGCCAGCAGTTTATTTACGGGCCAGAAAAATACGCAGTATTTT.

This clonotype was found a few times. J is TRBJ2-7 and V is TRBV29-1; TRBD1 matches 8 bases. Germline assignment: CDR1 SQVTM and CDR2 ANQGSEA. CDR3 length equals 13 residues. The trim removed 4 bases at V and 1 base at J, leaving 3 bases unmatched. CDR3 region: CSVADRVSYEQYF. The DNA of the CDR3 is TGCAGCGTTGCGGACAGGGTTTCCTACGAGCAGTACTTC.

This clonotype was observed a handful of times. This chain connects TRBV5-1 to TRBJ2-3, with 7 bases matching TRBD2. V lost 0 bases to trimming and J lost 6 bases; unmatched junction nucleotides: 7. This CDR3 region has 15 residues. CDR1 is SGHRS, CDR2 YFSETQ, per germline. The CDR3: CASSLDGTNRDTQYF. CDR3 nucleotide sequence: TGCGCCAGCAGCTTGGACGGGACTAACAGGGATACGCAGTATTTT. The full variable domain, completed using reference TRBV5-1 and TRBJ2-3, is KAGVTQTPRYLIKTRGQQVTLSCSPISGHRSVSWYQQTPGQGLQFLFEYFSETQRNKGNFPGRFSGRQFSNSRSEMNVSTLELGDSALYLCASSLDGTNRDTQYFGPGTRLTVL.

The chain combines TRBV9 with TRBJ2-1, with 11 bases that match TRBD1. Germline trimming cut 1 base from V and 7 bases from J; bases unmatched to any gene: 4. Germline CDR1 SGDLS, CDR2 YYNGEE. The CDR3 extends over 15 amino acids. The CDR3 DNA sequence: TGTGCCAGCAGCGTACGGACAGGGGGCAAAAATGAGCAGTTCTTC. This gives the protein CASSVRTGGKNEQFF.

This clonotype was detected only a few times. The J gene is TRBJ1-4, the V gene TRBV7-9; D may be TRBD1 (6 bases). V was cut by 5 bases and J by 5 bases, with 15 bases left in between. Germline V gene data show CDR1 as SEHNR and CDR2 as FQNEAQ (reference sequence). The CDR3 is 15 amino acids. The CDR3 nucleotides read TGTGCCAGCAGCCCCTCGGGGGCGGCGAATGAAAAACTGTTTTTT. Its protein is CASSPSGAANEKLFF.

This clonotype was picked up a small number of times. CDR3 DNA: TGTGCCAGCAGCCCGACCGGGACAGGGCTTGAAAAACTGTTTTTT. It is translated as CASSPTGTGLEKLFF. This rearrangement joins TRBV7-9 to TRBJ1-4; TRBD1 agrees at 9 bases. The germline V gene has CDR1 SEHNR and CDR2 FQNEAQ (reference sequence). Losses at the gene ends were 5 bases for V and 7 bases for J; bases not matched to a gene: 8. The CDR3 is 15 residues long.

V gene TRBV13 combines with J gene TRBJ2-1; 10 nucleotides align to TRBD2. The V gene end was trimmed by 6 bases and the J gene end by 6 bases; junction bases not matched to a gene: 5. This CDR3 spans 14 amino acids. Germline V gene sequence: CDR1 PRHDT, CDR2 FYEKMQ (reference sequence). The DNA for the CDR3 is TGTGCCAGCAGGAGCGGGAGGGCCACCAATGAGCAGTTCTTC. Its translation: CASRSGRATNEQFF.

In this sample, this clonotype turned up a few times. This chain links TRBV6-5 with TRBJ2-2; TRBD1 or TRBD2 may be the D gene (6 bases each). In germline, CDR1 is MNHEY, CDR2 SVGAGI. Deletions cut 6 bases from V and 4 bases from J, with 18 bases between. The CDR3 has 16 residues. CDR3 loop: CASSPLAEGGTGELFF. In DNA, the CDR3 is TGTGCCAGCAGCCCCTTAGCGGAGGGGGGCACCGGGGAGCTGTTTTTT.

The CDR3: CASSLRSTGGLSSGANVLTF. DNA for the CDR3: TGTGCCAGCTCACTCAGATCGACAGGGGGGCTTAGCTCTGGGGCCAACGTCCTGACTTTC. The chain recombines TRBV18 with TRBJ2-6; TRBD1 agrees at 9 bases. The V and J ends lost 4 bases and 0 bases, in that order; junction bases with no gene match: 13. The germline gives CDR1 KGHSH, CDR2 LQKENI. This CDR3 is built from 20 residues.

This clonotype has ten or more counts. This chain connects TRBV24-1 to TRBJ2-5; D is possibly TRBD1 or TRBD2 (5 bases each). Germline V gene data show CDR1 as KGHDR and CDR2 as SFDVKD. The CDR3 consists of 15 residues. The V end lost 2 bases, the J end lost 2 bases, and 11 bases lay between the germline ends. In nucleotides, the CDR3 is TGTGCCACCAGTGATTACCGGGGCCAACAAGAGACCCAGTACTTC. This sequence encodes CATSDYRGQQETQYF.

J is TRBJ2-2 and V is TRBV6-2 or TRBV6-3; 14 positions agree with TRBD2. After removal of 4 bases from V and 7 bases from J, the junction contained 8 bases not matched to a gene. Germline assignment: CDR1 MNHEY and CDR2 SVGEGT. The CDR3 extends over 17 amino acids. CDR3 sequence reads: CASSLKPGLAGDGELFF. In DNA form, the CDR3 reads TGTGCCAGCAGTTTAAAGCCGGGACTAGCGGGAGACGGGGAGCTGTTTTTT.

This clonotype has more than one count but fewer than ten. The V gene is TRBV20-1, the J gene TRBJ1-5; TRBD1 might be the D (5 bases). Trimming stripped 3 bases from V and 2 bases from J, with 11 bases between. CDR3 size: 14 residues. Germline CDR1 reads DFQATT; CDR2 reads SNEGSKA (reference sequence). CDR3 residues: CSARQGSGNQPQHF. The CDR3 DNA sequence: TGCAGTGCTAGGCAGGGATCGGGCAATCAGCCCCAGCATTTT.

This clonotype was counted ten times or more. The chain uses TRBV5-4 and TRBJ2-1; D ambiguous. The CDR3 is 13 residues long. The V gene lost 2 bases and the J gene lost 5 bases, with 8 bases spanning the gap. The germline V gene encodes CDR1 SGHNT and CDR2 YYREEE (reference sequence). DNA of the CDR3: TGTGCCAGCAGCTTACAAGAGGACAATGAGCAGTTCTTC. Protein sequence: CASSLQEDNEQFF.

This clonotype has only a few counts. The genes are TRBV28 and TRBJ2-5; 11 nucleotides agree with TRBD2. The CDR3 is 15 amino acids. V shed 6 bases and J 5 bases; nucleotides not matched to a gene: 8. Germline V gene lookup returns CDR1 MDHEN and CDR2 SYDVKM. CDR3 loop: CASSLPSGGRETQYF. The CDR3 DNA reads TGTGCCAGCAGCCTCCCTAGCGGGGGGAGGGAGACCCAGTACTTC.

The chain links TRBV6-5 to TRBJ1-4; D remains unclear. The CDR3 consists of 14 residues. Trimming took 8 bases from V and 0 from J, leaving 10 bases between them. Germline-derived CDR1 and CDR2 are MNHEY and SVGAGI. CDR3 protein: CASGGIATNEKLFF. CDR3 nucleotide sequence: TGTGCCAGCGGAGGGATCGCAACTAATGAAAAACTGTTTTTT.

The J gene is TRBJ2-5, the V gene TRBV9; 7 nucleotides agree with TRBD2. After removal of 4 bases from V and 5 bases from J, the junction contained 14 bases not matched to a gene. This CDR3 has 16 residues. Germline V gene lookup returns CDR1 SGDLS and CDR2 YYNGEE. The CDR3 nucleotides read TGTGCCAGCAGCTCTAGGGAGGGCGGGGGTATTGAGACCCAGTACTTC. The encoded protein is CASSSREGGGIETQYF.

A few counts support this clonotype. The V and J genes are TRBV7-9 and TRBJ2-2; maybe TRBD1 (6 bases). The CDR3 extends over 14 amino acids. Germline assignment: CDR1 SEHNR and CDR2 FQNEAQ (reference sequence). V dropped 6 bases and J dropped 4 bases, with 12 bases sitting between them. CDR3 amino acids: CASRFDRTTGELFF. The CDR3 DNA reads as TGTGCCAGCAGGTTCGACAGGACCACCGGGGAGCTGTTTTTT.